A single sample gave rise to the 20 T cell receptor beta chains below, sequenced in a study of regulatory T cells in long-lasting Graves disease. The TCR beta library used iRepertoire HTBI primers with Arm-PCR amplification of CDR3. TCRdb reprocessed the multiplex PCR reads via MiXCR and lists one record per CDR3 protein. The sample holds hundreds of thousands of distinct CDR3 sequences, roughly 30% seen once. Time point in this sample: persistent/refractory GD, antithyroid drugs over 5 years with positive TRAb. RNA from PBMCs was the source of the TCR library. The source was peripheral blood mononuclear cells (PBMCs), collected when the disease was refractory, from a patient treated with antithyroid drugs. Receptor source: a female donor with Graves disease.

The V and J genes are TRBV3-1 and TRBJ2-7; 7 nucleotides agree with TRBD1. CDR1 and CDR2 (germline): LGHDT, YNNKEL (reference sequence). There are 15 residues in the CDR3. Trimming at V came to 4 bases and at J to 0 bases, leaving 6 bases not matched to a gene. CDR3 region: CASSRRQGTSYEQYF. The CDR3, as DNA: TGTGCCAGCAGCCGAAGACAGGGTACCTCCTACGAGCAGTACTTC.

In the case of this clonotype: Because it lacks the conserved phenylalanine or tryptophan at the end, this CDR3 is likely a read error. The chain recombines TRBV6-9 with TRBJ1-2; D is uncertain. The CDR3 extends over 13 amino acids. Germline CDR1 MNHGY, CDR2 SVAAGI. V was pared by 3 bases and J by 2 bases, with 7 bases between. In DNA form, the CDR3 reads TGTGCCAGCAGTTACCCGGGGAACTATGGCTACACCCTC. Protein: CASSYPGNYGYTL.

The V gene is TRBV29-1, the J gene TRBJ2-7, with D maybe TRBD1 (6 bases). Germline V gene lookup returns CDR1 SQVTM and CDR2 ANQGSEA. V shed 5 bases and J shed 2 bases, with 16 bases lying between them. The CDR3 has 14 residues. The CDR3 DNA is TGCAGCGTTAAAGGGGGTCATATACCCTACGAGCAGTACTTC. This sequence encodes CSVKGGHIPYEQYF.

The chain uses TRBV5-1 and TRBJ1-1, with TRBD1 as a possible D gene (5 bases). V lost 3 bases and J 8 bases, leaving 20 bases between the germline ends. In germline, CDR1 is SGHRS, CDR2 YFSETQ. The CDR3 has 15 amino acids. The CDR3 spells CASSSGTAMKGEAFF. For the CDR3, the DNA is TGCGCCAGCAGCTCCGGGACGGCAATGAAGGGAGAAGCTTTCTTT.

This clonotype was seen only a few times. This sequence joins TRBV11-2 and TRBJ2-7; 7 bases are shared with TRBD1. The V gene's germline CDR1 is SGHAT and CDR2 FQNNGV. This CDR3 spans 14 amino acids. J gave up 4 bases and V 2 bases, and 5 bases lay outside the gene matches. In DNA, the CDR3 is TGTGCCAGCAGCTTACACAGGGGCCAATACGAGCAGTACTTC. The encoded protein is CASSLHRGQYEQYF.

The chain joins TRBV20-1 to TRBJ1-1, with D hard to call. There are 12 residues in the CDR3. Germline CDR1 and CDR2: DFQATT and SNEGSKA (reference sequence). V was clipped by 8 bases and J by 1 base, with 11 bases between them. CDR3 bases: TGCAGTACGTACGCCGAGAACACTGAAGCTTTCTTT. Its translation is CSTYAENTEAFF.

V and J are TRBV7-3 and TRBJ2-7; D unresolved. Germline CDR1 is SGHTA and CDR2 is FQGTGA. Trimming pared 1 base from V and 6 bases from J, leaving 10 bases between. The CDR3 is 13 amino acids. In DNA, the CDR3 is TGTGCCAGCAGCTTAAACGCAGCTCGCGAGCAGTACTTC. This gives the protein CASSLNAAREQYF.

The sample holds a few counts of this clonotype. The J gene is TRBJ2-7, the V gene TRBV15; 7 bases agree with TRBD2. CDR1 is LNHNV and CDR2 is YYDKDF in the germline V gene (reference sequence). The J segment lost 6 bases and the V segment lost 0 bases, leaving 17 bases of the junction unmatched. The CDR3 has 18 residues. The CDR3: CATSREGETAGPLSEQYF. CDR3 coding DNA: TGTGCCACCAGCAGAGAGGGGGAGACAGCGGGACCCCTAAGCGAGCAGTACTTC.

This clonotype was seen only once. The CDR3, as DNA: TGTGCCAGCAGTTTGTTAAGGCAACTCAACACCGGGGAGCTGTTTTTT. As protein: CASSLLRQLNTGELFF. The chain couples TRBV12-3 or TRBV12-4 to TRBJ2-2; D call uncertain. The CDR3 loop spans 16 amino acids. V lost 3 bases and J 2 bases, leaving 13 bases between the germline ends.

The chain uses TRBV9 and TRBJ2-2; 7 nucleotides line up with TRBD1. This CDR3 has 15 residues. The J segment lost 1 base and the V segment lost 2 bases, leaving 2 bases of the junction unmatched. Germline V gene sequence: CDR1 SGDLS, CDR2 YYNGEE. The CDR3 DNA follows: TGTGCCAGCAGCGTTGGGACAGTGAACACCGGGGAGCTGTTTTTT. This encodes CASSVGTVNTGELFF. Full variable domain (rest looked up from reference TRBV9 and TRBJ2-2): DSGVTQTPKHLITATGQRVTLRCSPRSGDLSVYWYQQSLDQGLQFLIQYYNGEERAKGNILERFSAQQFPDLHSELNLSSLELGDSALYFCASSVGTVNTGELFFGEGSRLTVL.

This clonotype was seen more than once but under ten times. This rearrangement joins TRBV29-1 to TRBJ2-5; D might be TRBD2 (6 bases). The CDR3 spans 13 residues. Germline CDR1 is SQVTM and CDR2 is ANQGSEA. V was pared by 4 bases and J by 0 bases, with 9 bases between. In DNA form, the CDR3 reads TGCAGCGTTGGGCGCGGGAACCAAGAGACCCAGTACTTC. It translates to CSVGRGNQETQYF.

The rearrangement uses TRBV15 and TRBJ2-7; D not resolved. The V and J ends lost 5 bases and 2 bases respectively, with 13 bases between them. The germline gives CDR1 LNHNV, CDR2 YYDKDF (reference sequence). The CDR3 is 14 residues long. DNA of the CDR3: TGTGCCACCAGCTTACGTCGGAGCGCCTACGAGCAGTACTTC. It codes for CATSLRRSAYEQYF.

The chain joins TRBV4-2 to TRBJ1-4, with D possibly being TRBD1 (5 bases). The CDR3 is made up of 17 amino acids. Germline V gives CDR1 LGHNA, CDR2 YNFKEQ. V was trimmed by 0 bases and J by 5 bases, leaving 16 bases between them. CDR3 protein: CASSQDQHGQGNEKLFF. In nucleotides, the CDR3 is TGTGCCAGCAGCCAAGATCAACACGGCCAGGGAAATGAAAAACTGTTTTTT.

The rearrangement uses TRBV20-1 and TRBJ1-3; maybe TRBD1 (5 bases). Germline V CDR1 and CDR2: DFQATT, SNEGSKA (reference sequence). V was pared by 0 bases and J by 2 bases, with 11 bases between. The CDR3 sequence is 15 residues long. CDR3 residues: CSARDPIGAGNTIYF. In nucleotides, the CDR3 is TGCAGTGCTAGAGATCCGATAGGGGCTGGAAACACCATATATTTT.

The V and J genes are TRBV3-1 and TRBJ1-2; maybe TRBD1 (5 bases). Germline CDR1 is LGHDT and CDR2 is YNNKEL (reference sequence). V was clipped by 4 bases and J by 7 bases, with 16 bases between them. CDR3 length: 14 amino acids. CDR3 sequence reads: CASSPIRGGSGYTF. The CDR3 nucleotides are TGTGCCAGCAGCCCCATAAGGGGTGGGTCTGGCTACACCTTC.

This chain's CDR3 is CASSLTLSSYEQYF. The CDR3 region has the DNA TGTGCCAGCAGTTTAACCCTTAGCTCCTACGAGCAGTACTTC. The V gene is TRBV27, the J gene TRBJ2-7; D unresolved. This CDR3 contains 14 residues. V gave up 2 bases and J gave up 0 bases, with 8 bases separating them. CDR1 MNHEY and CDR2 SMNVEV come from the germline V gene (reference sequence).

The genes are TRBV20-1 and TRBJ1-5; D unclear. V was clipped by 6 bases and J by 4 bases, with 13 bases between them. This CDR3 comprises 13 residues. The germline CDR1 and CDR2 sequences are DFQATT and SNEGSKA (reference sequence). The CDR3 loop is CSALEGINQPQHF. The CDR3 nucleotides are TGCAGTGCCCTGGAAGGGATTAATCAGCCCCAGCATTTT.

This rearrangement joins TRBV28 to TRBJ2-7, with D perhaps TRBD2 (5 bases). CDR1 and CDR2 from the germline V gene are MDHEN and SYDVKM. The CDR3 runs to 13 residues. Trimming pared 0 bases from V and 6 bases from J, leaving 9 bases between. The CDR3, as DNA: TGTGCCAGCAGTTTATGGGCAGGACTCGAGCAGTACTTC. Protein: CASSLWAGLEQYF. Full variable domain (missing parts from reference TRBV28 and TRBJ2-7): DVKVTQSSRYLVKRTGEKVFLECVQDMDHENMFWYRQDPGLGLRLIYFSYDVKMKEKGDIPEGYSVSREKKERFSLILESASTNQTSMYLCASSLWAGLEQYFGPGTRLTVT.

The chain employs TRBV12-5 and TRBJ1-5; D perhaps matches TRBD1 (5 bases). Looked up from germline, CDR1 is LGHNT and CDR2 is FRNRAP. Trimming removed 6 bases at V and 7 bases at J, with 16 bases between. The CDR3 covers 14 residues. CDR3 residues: CASGGGTGGQPQHF. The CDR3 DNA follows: TGTGCTAGTGGGGGAGGCACCGGGGGACAGCCCCAGCATTTT.

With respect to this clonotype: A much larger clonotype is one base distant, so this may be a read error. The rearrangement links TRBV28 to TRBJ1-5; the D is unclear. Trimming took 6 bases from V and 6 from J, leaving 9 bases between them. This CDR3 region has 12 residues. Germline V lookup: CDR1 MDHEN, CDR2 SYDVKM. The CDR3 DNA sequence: TGTGCCAGCAGGGAAGGGATTCAGCCCCAGCATTTT. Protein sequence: CASREGIQPQHF.